This T cell receptor (beta chain) emerged from a study of shared clonotypes between healthy human individuals. Per the germline V gene, CDR1 is MNHNS and CDR2 is SASEGT. The CDR3 totals 16 residues. After removal of 2 bases from V and 10 bases from J, the junction contained 6 bases not matched to a gene. Produced via immunoSEQ multiplex PCR; TCRdb's table is partial and in-frame only. The sample carries about 1 million clones, 70% to 80% recorded once. The specimen was memory CD4+ T cells sorted from blood. Regarding subset: CD45RA-negative fraction. This chain links TRBV6-1 with TRBJ2-1; TRBD2 matches at 15 bases. This TCR was recovered from a man aged 18 to 29 in good health. The CDR3 region is CASSELGLAGGREQFF. The CDR3 nucleotides read TGTGCCAGCAGTGAACTCGGACTAGCGGGGGGGCGCGAGCAGTTCTTC.